This TCR beta chain appears in the sequencing data of a study of blood T cell repertoires in COVID-19. The method was immunoSEQ multiplex PCR; TCRdb's version includes in-frame clones alone and lacks a portion of them. Seen here are more than 65,000 clones, roughly 85% observed once, and the top ten hold 5% to 5.5%. Germline V gene lookup returns CDR1 SGHTA and CDR2 FQGNSA. CDR3 length: 13 amino acids. The V gene lost 0 bases and the J gene lost 8 bases, with 8 bases spanning the gap. This clonotype was sampled from a man aged 60 to 75 with acute or convalescent COVID-19. The chain employs TRBV7-2 and TRBJ2-1, with D unresolved. The source material was peripheral blood. CDR3 protein: CASSLAYSYEQFF. The CDR3 coding sequence is TGTGCCAGCAGCTTAGCGTACTCATATGAGCAGTTCTTC.